Below, one T cell receptor (beta chain) is given with its context. Antigen unknown. The sample belongs to a study of cytomegalovirus exposure and HLA in healthy donors. About the research overall: A data release that came early held 80 million or so unique TCRs from HLA-typed donors.

Use of 60 Vbeta and 13 Jbeta primers characterized the PCR. Here immunoSEQ multiplex PCR was the method, and the copy in TCRdb shows in-frame clones only, minus some. The sample has about 190,000 clones, about 81% seen once; the top ten hold about 1.9%. Study-wide points: Most of the TCR beta V segments (in an earlier analysis) were productive either about 87% or about 30% of the time. Most TCR sequences were uncommon, yet certain public TCRs appeared in many donors.

The CDR3 is 14 amino acids. Trimming removed 2 bases from V and 5 bases from J, with 11 bases in between. Germline V gene data show CDR1 as SGHRS and CDR2 as YFSETQ. The chain is built from TRBV5-1 and TRBJ2-1, with D maybe TRBD2 (6 bases). This TCR was recovered from a woman under 30 in good health and CMV-seropositive. The sample was PBMCs. The CDR3 DNA follows: TGCGCCAGCAGCTTTCGGGGGTCACACAATGAGCAGTTCTTC. Amino acids: CASSFRGSHNEQFF.